This entry is about one TCR beta chain. This clonotype showed up just once. The antigen this receptor binds is unknown. One junction end does not reproduce the germline sequence, and a read error may be involved. The data originate from a study of T-cell reconstitution after alpha-beta-depleted transplantation in children (dated by TCRdb to 2016 to 2018). The study in broad terms: Using TCR repertoire profiling, the study quantitatively followed how T-cell immune reconstitution unfolded in children after TCRalphabeta/CD19-depleted allogeneic hematopoietic cell transplantation.

To prepare the library, PCR was applied. Sequencer: Illumina HiSeq 2500. TCR libraries were prepared with molecular barcoding, using unique molecular identifiers to normalize TCRbeta repertoire quantification. TCRdb reanalyzed the raw reads on its own, using fastp at Q25 for trimming and MiXCR for clone calling, and kept in-frame beta chains. Rows are unified per CDR3 protein, each entry keeping the most common DNA and genes. This sample holds about 230,000 distinct CDR3 sequences; 9.7% were observed only once. Over 4.5% of the sample rests with the top ten. The CDR3 measures 15 amino acids from cysteine to phenylalanine. Only the CDR3 DNA is retained, 45 bases long and in frame from the first base. CDR1 and CDR2 are drawn from the germline V gene (reference sequence): SGHKS, YYEKEE.

Material: PBMCs from the stem cell graft donor, obtained from the stem cell graft. This TCR came from a human donor who donated a stem cell graft to a child with SCID. The sequence is built from TRBV5-5 and TRBJ2-1; 8 central bases correspond to TRBD2. The DNA sequence is as follows: TGTGTCAGCAGCCTAACGGGGGGGCCCTACAATGAGCAGTTCTTC. Its amino acids are CVSSLTGGPYNEQFF. Beyond the CDR3, the reference TRBV5-5 and TRBJ2-1 genes provide the residues; the full variable domain reads: DAGVTQSPTHLIKTRGQQVTLRCSPISGHKSVSWYQQVLGQGPQFIFQYYEKEERGRGNFPDRFSARQFPNYSSELNVNALLLGDSALYLCVSSLTGGPYNEQFFGPGTRLTVL.